This TCR beta chain derives from a study of blood T cell repertoires in COVID-19. About the research overall: Nucleic acid was either cDNA or gDNA, and it came from T cells, B-cell-depleted T cells, or PBMCs.

As originally analysed: Reference gene primer amplification yielded estimated nucleated cell counts. The protocol was immunoSEQ multiplex PCR, while the TCRdb copy is restricted to in-frame clones and leaves out a portion. The V and J calls and clone size were taken over from that table, and D and trimming were inferred from the DNA. The table lists approximately 170,000 clones, about 87% of them singletons. As for this clone: The sample holds other DNA sequences that translate to the same CDR3.

There are 11 residues in the CDR3. V lost 5 bases and J lost 5, with 6 bases in between. In germline, CDR1 is SEHNR, CDR2 FQNEAQ (reference sequence). The clonotype originates from a man aged 18 to 35 with active or convalescent COVID-19. The rearrangement uses TRBV7-9 and TRBJ1-1, with unresolved D. The sequenced material came from peripheral blood. This chain's CDR3 is CASSPGTEAFF. DNA for the CDR3: TGTGCCAGCAGCCCGGGGACTGAAGCTTTCTTT.